This TCR beta chain was sequenced during a study of identical twins. TCRdb reprocessed the 5' RACE reads with MiXCR, giving one entry per CDR3 protein. Here the sample spans about 700,000 distinct CDR3 sequences, approximately 9% being singletons. V was trimmed by 5 bases and J by 5 bases, leaving 12 bases between them. The CDR3 spans 12 residues. Germline CDR1 reads SQVTM; CDR2 reads ANQGSEA. This clonotype was counted between two and nine times. This sample also belongs to another study, concerning yellow fever vaccine responses in identical twins. This second study notes: Twins reportedly showed a vaccine T cell response that seemed partly convergent and partly personalized.

The receptor's source is a woman between 18 and 30 years old in good health. V gene TRBV29-1 combines with J gene TRBJ2-5; D is perhaps TRBD1 (6 bases). Sequences were obtained from PBMCs. Here the CDR3 reads CSVSGQGETQYF. Here the CDR3 DNA reads TGCAGCGTTTCGGGGCAGGGGGAGACCCAGTACTTC.